The 27 T cell receptor beta chains in this list originate from one sample, sequenced in a study of regulatory T cells in long-lasting Graves disease. Building the TCR beta libraries relied on iRepertoire HTBI primers, and CDR3 regions underwent Arm-PCR. TCRdb analysed the multiplex PCR reads with MiXCR anew, one entry per CDR3 protein. The sample yields about 380,000 distinct CDR3 sequences, around 16% seen once. Time point denoted: newly diagnosed GD, antithyroid drugs for less than 3 months. PBMCs were the source of the RNA used for TCR sequencing. The specimen was peripheral blood mononuclear cells (PBMCs), collected at new diagnosis, from a patient treated with antithyroid drugs. Receptor source: a female donor with Graves disease.

The chain is built from TRBV6-1 and TRBJ1-5; D is perhaps TRBD1 (6 bases). The CDR3 spans 16 residues. Germline values: CDR1 MNHNS, CDR2 SASEGT. V lost 1 base and J 0 bases, leaving 10 bases between the germline ends. CDR3 loop: CASSEGGAPSNQPQHF. CDR3 bases: TGTGCCAGCAGTGAAGGGGGGGCACCTAGCAATCAGCCCCAGCATTTT.

The chain links TRBV2 to TRBJ2-1; 8 positions match TRBD2. The trim removed 7 bases at V and 3 bases at J, leaving 11 bases unmatched. The germline V gene has CDR1 SNHLY and CDR2 FYNNEI. The CDR3 is 16 residues long. The CDR3 bases are TGTGCCAGCACTGTCTTAGGACTAGCAGGCTACAATGAGCAGTTCTTC. It codes for CASTVLGLAGYNEQFF.

This clonotype was seen at least ten times. V is TRBV6-2 or TRBV6-3 and J is TRBJ2-3; no clear D gene. This CDR3 region has 14 residues. Germline CDR1 reads MNHEY; CDR2 reads SVGEGT. V was shortened by 2 bases and J by 4 bases, with 10 bases between the two germline ends. CDR3 amino acids: CASSYAGVADTQYF. The CDR3 nucleotides read TGTGCCAGCAGTTACGCTGGGGTTGCAGATACGCAGTATTTT.

The table lists this clonotype with many counts. The J gene is TRBJ1-1, the V gene TRBV5-1; D remains ambiguous. The CDR3 runs 13 residues. Between the trimmed V and J ends, which lost 0 bases and 6 bases, there was a span of 9 bases. Germline values: CDR1 SGHRS, CDR2 YFSETQ. The DNA of the CDR3 is TGCGCCAGCAGCTTGGCTTCGGCCTCTGAAGCTTTCTTT. Residues: CASSLASASEAFF.

About this clonotype: It may be a read error: a sequence one base away is much more abundant. This rearrangement joins TRBV24-1 to TRBJ1-2, with D possibly matching TRBD1 (6 bases). The CDR3 sequence is 16 residues long. Germline CDR1 is KGHDR and CDR2 is SFDVKD. CDR3 coding DNA: TGTGTCACCAGTGATTCGGAGACAGGCGCAACCTATGGCTACACCTTC. As protein: CVTSDSETGATYGYTF.

In its sample, this clonotype was seen many times. The V gene is TRBV4-1, the J gene TRBJ2-1, with TRBD2 matching 10 bases. Germline V gene data show CDR1 as MGHRA and CDR2 as YSYEKL. The V segment lost 1 base and the J segment 7 bases; nucleotides outside the gene matches: 7. This CDR3 is built from 16 residues. The CDR3, as DNA: TGCGCCAGCAGCCAAGTGGGAAGCGGGGGGGCTAATGAGCAGTTCTTC. Protein sequence: CASSQVGSGGANEQFF.

The V and J genes are TRBV2 and TRBJ2-1, with 11 bases identical to TRBD2. The V gene's germline CDR1 is SNHLY and CDR2 FYNNEI. The CDR3 contains 16 residues. J gave up 0 bases and V 7 bases, and 5 bases lay outside the gene matches. The CDR3 sequence is CASTPGLADSYNEQFF. CDR3 nucleotides: TGTGCCAGCACTCCGGGACTAGCGGACTCCTACAATGAGCAGTTCTTC.

This chain links TRBV18 with TRBJ1-1; D gene ambiguous. Germline CDR1 and CDR2: KGHSH and LQKENI. This CDR3 spans 14 amino acids. Trimming took off 1 base at V and 2 bases at J, with 8 bases between the two ends. The CDR3 spells CASSPLIGNTEAFF. The DNA of the CDR3 is TGTGCCAGCTCACCACTCATAGGCAACACTGAAGCTTTCTTT.

This clonotype was seen ten or more times. The chain links TRBV6-1 to TRBJ2-7, with 9 bases aligning to TRBD1. The germline CDR1 and CDR2 sequences are MNHNS and SASEGT. This CDR3 has 15 amino acids. V shed 5 bases and J 1 base; nucleotides not matched to a gene: 6. The CDR3 nucleotides are TGTGCCAGCAGTAAAACAGGGGGCCGGTCCTACGAGCAGTACTTC. It is translated as CASSKTGGRSYEQYF.

This clonotype was counted ten times or more. V is TRBV20-1 and J is TRBJ1-2, with 7 positions matching TRBD1. The CDR3 sequence is 14 residues long. Germline values: CDR1 DFQATT, CDR2 SNEGSKA (reference sequence). V was clipped by 1 base and J by 8 bases; unmatched bases: 10. For the CDR3, the DNA is TGCAGTGCTAGAGCGACAGGGAGTTGGGAGGGCTACACCTTC. Its translation: CSARATGSWEGYTF.

This clonotype was counted ten times or more. The V gene is TRBV18, the J gene TRBJ1-2; D might be TRBD1 (5 bases). The ends were cut back, 3 bases at V and 6 bases at J, with 8 bases in the middle. Germline V gene sequence: CDR1 KGHSH, CDR2 LQKENI. This CDR3 spans 12 amino acids. The CDR3 coding sequence is TGTGCCAGCTCACCCGGGACGGATGGCTACACCTTC. It is translated as CASSPGTDGYTF.

In this sample, this clonotype turned up a few times. The genes are TRBV11-1 and TRBJ2-3; D is perhaps TRBD2 (6 bases). Germline CDR1 SGHAT, CDR2 FQDESV (reference sequence). This CDR3 region has 17 residues. Trimming removed 3 bases at V and 8 bases at J, with 24 bases between. CDR3 sequence (DNA): TGTGCCAGCAGCTTTAGCTACCCGGGACCCAGAGCGGGTACGCAGTATTTT. Protein product: CASSFSYPGPRAGTQYF.

Many counts were recorded for this clonotype. The chain employs TRBV7-6 and TRBJ2-7; tentatively, D is TRBD1 (5 bases). Trimming left V 2 bases short and J 1 base short, with 9 bases between. This CDR3 has 14 residues. Germline CDR1 SGHVS, CDR2 FNYEAQ. CDR3 DNA: TGTGCCAGCAGCTTAACCAGGGCGTCCTACGAGCAGTACTTC. It codes for CASSLTRASYEQYF.

This chain links TRBV15 with TRBJ2-5; possibly TRBD1 or TRBD2 for D (5 bases each). The length of the CDR3 is 12 residues. Germline CDR1 is LNHNV and CDR2 is YYDKDF (reference sequence). V was pared by 5 bases and J by 5 bases, with 9 bases between. Written as DNA, the CDR3 is TGTGCCACCAGCGGGGACCTTGAGACCCAGTACTTC. It encodes CATSGDLETQYF.

The V gene is TRBV4-3, the J gene TRBJ2-5; no clear D gene. The V gene's germline CDR1 is LGHNA and CDR2 YSLEER. V dropped 0 bases and J dropped 5 bases, with 13 bases sitting between them. The CDR3 runs 15 residues. The CDR3 sequence: CASSQDTLGLETQYF. In nucleotides, the CDR3 is TGCGCCAGCAGCCAAGACACTTTAGGGTTGGAGACCCAGTACTTC.

This clonotype was counted at least ten times. This chain connects TRBV9 to TRBJ1-2, with 7 positions matching TRBD1. This CDR3 has 18 amino acids. Germline V CDR1 and CDR2: SGDLS, YYNGEE. V shed 0 bases and J 8 bases; nucleotides not matched to a gene: 19. CDR3 DNA: TGTGCCAGCAGCGTAGTAGTCTCCCTCAAGGGGGCAGCGGGAGGCTACACCTTC. Its protein product is CASSVVVSLKGAAGGYTF.

CDR3 loop: CASSYGGRTEAFF. CDR3 bases: TGTGCCAGCAGTTACGGGGGCCGTACTGAAGCTTTCTTT. This chain joins TRBV6-2 or TRBV6-3 and TRBJ1-1; maybe TRBD1 (6 bases). This CDR3 region has 13 residues. V lost 2 bases and J lost 5, with 9 bases in between. Germline V gene data show CDR1 as MNHEY and CDR2 as SVGEGT.

This clonotype occurred many times. The chain joins TRBV27 to TRBJ2-7; 10 bases align to TRBD1. V dropped 8 bases and J dropped 3; count of bases not matched to a gene: 4. The CDR3 sequence is 13 residues long. The germline V gene encodes CDR1 MNHEY and CDR2 SMNVEV (reference sequence). CDR3 sequence (DNA): TGTGCCAGCTGGACAGGGGGGCTCTACGAGCAGTACTTC. Protein: CASWTGGLYEQYF.

This clonotype was observed many times. The rearrangement links TRBV9 to TRBJ2-5; D gene unclear. Germline V CDR1 and CDR2: SGDLS, YYNGEE. V was clipped by 0 bases and J by 2 bases, with 5 bases between them. The CDR3 consists of 13 residues. In nucleotides, the CDR3 is TGTGCCAGCAGCGTAGCGTCTCAAGAGACCCAGTACTTC. It is translated as CASSVASQETQYF.

This clonotype was detected ten times or more. This rearrangement joins TRBV2 to TRBJ1-1; a weak D match, TRBD1 (6 bases). CDR3 size: 14 residues. Germline-derived CDR1 and CDR2 are SNHLY and FYNNEI. V was pared by 6 bases and J by 5 bases, with 16 bases between. The CDR3 reads CASRSEQGGTEAFF. CDR3 in DNA: TGTGCCAGCAGAAGCGAACAGGGAGGGACTGAAGCTTTCTTT.

The chain has TRBV11-3 and TRBJ2-5, with TRBD1 matching over 8 bases. Trimming at V came to 5 bases and at J to 3 bases, leaving 8 bases not matched to a gene. This CDR3 has 15 residues. Looked up from germline, CDR1 is SGHNT and CDR2 is YENEEA. CDR3 DNA sequence: TGTGCCAGCAGCCAGGACAGGGTCGTAGAAGAGACCCAGTACTTC. Its protein is CASSQDRVVEETQYF.

In its sample, this clonotype was seen many times. V gene TRBV20-1 combines with J gene TRBJ2-3, with D hard to call. The CDR3 is 15 residues long. V was clipped by 2 bases and J by 7 bases, with 19 bases between them. Germline V CDR1 and CDR2: DFQATT, SNEGSKA (reference sequence). The CDR3 DNA sequence: TGCAGTGCTAGACCCATTGAGTCCAACGCCCATACGCAGTATTTT. This encodes CSARPIESNAHTQYF.

This clonotype was counted at least ten times. This chain connects TRBV9 to TRBJ1-5; no definite D call. The CDR3 is 15 residues long. The V end was cut by 4 bases, the J end by 2 bases, with 13 bases between. The germline CDR1 and CDR2 sequences are SGDLS and YYNGEE. CDR3 amino acids: CASSTTEDGNQPQHF. The CDR3 coding sequence is TGTGCCAGCAGCACCACGGAGGATGGCAATCAGCCCCAGCATTTT.

In this sample, this clonotype turned up many times. The genes are TRBV5-8 and TRBJ1-4, with D perhaps matching TRBD1 (6 bases). With 4 bases removed from V and 2 bases from J, the gap between germline ends came to 21 bases. The CDR3 totals 18 residues. The germline V gene has CDR1 SGHTS and CDR2 YDEGEE. This chain's CDR3 is CASSGGRGAQPTNEKLFF. The CDR3 DNA reads as TGTGCCAGCAGCGGGGGCCGGGGGGCGCAACCCACTAATGAAAAACTGTTTTTT.

This chain links TRBV12-3 or TRBV12-4 with TRBJ1-1; a weak D match, TRBD1 (5 bases). With 3 bases removed from V and 5 bases from J, the gap between germline ends came to 19 bases. The CDR3 runs to 16 residues. CDR3 DNA: TGTGCCAGCAGTTTGGGTCAGGGAGGTGGTAATACTGAAGCTTTCTTT. Translating gives CASSLGQGGGNTEAFF.

This clonotype was detected ten times or more. The gene calls are TRBV12-3 or TRBV12-4 and TRBJ2-1; no clear D gene. The CDR3 contains 13 residues. V lost 9 bases, J lost 0 bases, and 9 bases lay in between. The CDR3 loop reads CASTGFSYNEQFF. DNA of the CDR3: TGTGCCAGTACGGGTTTCTCCTACAATGAGCAGTTCTTC.

This clonotype was observed many times. The chain carries TRBV7-9 and TRBJ1-1, with no clear D. This CDR3 has 14 residues. The germline V and J ends were trimmed by 6 bases and 2 bases, with 13 bases remaining between them. Germline CDR1 and CDR2: SEHNR and FQNEAQ (reference sequence). As DNA, the CDR3 is TGTGCCAGCAGTAAAACTGACGGTAACACTGAAGCTTTCTTT. This gives the protein CASSKTDGNTEAFF.